This T cell receptor beta chain was obtained from a study of blood T cell repertoires in COVID-19. Study context: Samples taken during acute and convalescent COVID-19 were collected in the United States, Italy and Spain. T cells, B-cell-depleted T cells, or PBMCs supplied cDNA or gDNA.

Looked up from germline, CDR1 is MDHEN and CDR2 is SYDVKM. This CDR3 region has 14 residues. Unmatched junction bases numbered 7, after V lost 5 bases and J lost 4 bases. Original processing methods: Using reference gene primer amplification, nucleated cell counts were estimated. Sequenced by immunoSEQ multiplex PCR; TCRdb stores in-frame clones only, minus some. That table supplies the V and J calls and clone size; D and trimming were determined from the DNA. The sample records approximately 29,000 clones, roughly 70% being singletons. This sequence was found in a boy younger than 10 with active or convalescent COVID-19. The V gene is TRBV28, the J gene TRBJ2-7, with TRBD1 matching 8 bases. The sequenced sample was peripheral blood. The chain's CDR3 is CASSPRTGRYEQYF. The CDR3, as DNA: TGTGCCAGCAGTCCCCGGACAGGGCGGTACGAGCAGTACTTC.